This T cell receptor beta chain was retrieved from a study of somatic mutations in cytotoxic T cells in rheumatoid arthritis (dated by TCRdb to between 2016 and 2019). The study in broad terms: Before any treatment started and right after they were diagnosed, patients gave peripheral blood samples (about 30 ml EDTA). Some T-cell populations stained with V beta antibodies were sorted by flow on a FACSAria II or Sony SH800 to nearly 100% purity, with sorted V beta1+ cells additionally subjected to TCRB sequencing. In newly diagnosed rheumatoid arthritis without treatment, the study examined if expanded CD8+ T-cell clones harbor somatic mutations, relying on TCRB deep sequencing to characterize clonality. TCRB deep sequencing was performed for 65 rheumatoid arthritis patients and around 20 healthy controls. Patients and controls did not essentially differ in median age, which was nearly identical between the groups.

The paper as a whole reports these results and caveats: No adjustment for multiple comparisons was made for the slight TRBV07 underrepresentation in patients. There was no significant difference in CD8+ T-cell clonality between rheumatoid arthritis patients and age-matched healthy controls. The expanded CD8+ clones had unknown antigen targets, and not appearing in virus-specific databases did not rule out that they were virus-specific. The largest CD8+ clone made up more than 20% of CD8+ cells in about an eighth of the roughly 65 patients, and blood and synovial fluid shared several identical CD8+ TCRB sequences. Healthy controls showed no age-related increase in CD8+ clonality, whereas patients did (Spearman r=0.49).

Flow cytometry confirmed the purity of CD4+ and CD8+ cells that had been isolated by positive magnetic bead selection on an AutoMACS. A TCR V beta antibody panel was used in flow cytometry to screen first for clonal expansions, which were then characterized by TCRB deep sequencing of sorted CD8+ fractions. Peripheral blood mononuclear cells were obtained using density gradient separation with Ficoll-Paque PLUS. DNA was extracted from CD4-enriched, CD8-enriched or PBMC samples with Nucleospin Tissue or Tissue XS kits and quantified with a Qubit 2.0 fluorometer. Genomic DNA underwent TCRB CDR3 sequencing using the immunoSEQ assay. In the paper's pipeline: Published virus-specific TCRB sequences were compared with patient CD8+ clones larger than 1%, and only a few matches were found. Nothing other than productive TCRB rearrangements was included in the analyses. Clonality was calculated as a Shannon entropy-based productive clonality index, and a clone was defined by a unique TCRB CDR3 sequence. Repertoire overlap between two samples was calculated from the template counts of each clone relative to total templates per sample. A correlation with a Spearman r of about 0.58 was found between V-gene usage by flow cytometry and V-gene usage by TCRB sequencing. TCRdb re-hosts the immuneACCESS table, in-frame sequences only. Its copies lack some clones; in the studies checked, an unresolved V gene accounts for under half of them, and the cause for the rest is not known. The D gene and trimming were derived from the DNA, and the V and J assignments and clone size from that table. Counted in this sample were approximately 18,000 clones; 60% to 85% of them appeared once. The ten top clones hold 4.5% to 6% of the sample.

Clipping removes 6 bases from V and 2 bases from J, with 7 as the unmatched junction base count. From the cysteine up to the phenylalanine, the CDR3 has a length of 14 residues. Only the CDR3 part of the read is kept: 42 bases, read in frame from the first base. CDR1 is given as MNHEY and CDR2 as SMNVEV, both from the germline V gene (reference sequence). Worth noting for this clone: Its antigen is not yet known. The input lacks base qualities; no much larger clone sits a single base away.

The TCR sequence derives from an adult with rheumatoid arthritis. Input material: CD8+ T cells sorted from blood. The chain employs TRBV27 and TRBJ2-7; 7 junctional bases match TRBD1. The DNA sequence follows: TGTGCCAGCAGCGAGACAGGGTATACCTACGAGCAGTACTTC. The encoded protein is CASSETGYTYEQYF.